These 18 T cell receptor beta chains were all obtained from the same sample, sequenced in a study of pediatric ulcerative colitis. Data came from immunoSEQ multiplex PCR; TCRdb stores just in-frame clones and leaves some out. The table includes about 60,000 clones, about 90% detected once. Material: blood. These receptors were taken from a boy younger than 18 who was a control in a study of pediatric ulcerative colitis.

The chain links TRBV14 to TRBJ2-5, with no clear D. The ends were cut back, 6 bases at V and 2 bases at J, with 10 bases in the middle. CDR1 and CDR2 from the germline V gene are SGHDN and FVKESK. The CDR3 extends over 13 amino acids. CDR3 loop: CASSGYFQETQYF. The CDR3 region has the DNA TGTGCCAGCAGTGGCTATTTTCAAGAGACCCAGTACTTC.

This clone was counted a few times. The chain has TRBV11-2 and TRBJ2-7, with 8 bases aligning to TRBD1. The CDR3 has 14 residues. From germline, CDR1 is SGHAT and CDR2 FQNNGV. The junction had 6 bases not matched to a gene; V was cut back by 5 bases and J by 3 bases. The CDR3 loop is CASSLQGAGYEQYF. The CDR3 nucleotides are TGTGCCAGCAGCCTTCAGGGGGCGGGCTACGAGCAGTACTTC.

The chain carries TRBV7-6 and TRBJ1-6, with no clear D. The germline gives CDR1 SGHVS, CDR2 FNYEAQ. Between the trimmed V and J ends, which lost 0 bases and 10 bases, there was a span of 13 bases. CDR3 length: 15 amino acids. The CDR3 is CASSLAPGDRSPLHF. CDR3 coding DNA: TGTGCCAGCAGCTTAGCCCCCGGGGATCGGTCACCCCTCCACTTT.

CDR3 protein: CASSDEKTSGSGNEQFF. CDR3 sequence (DNA): TGTGCCAGCAGTGACGAAAAAACTAGCGGGAGTGGCAATGAGCAGTTCTTC. This chain links TRBV25-1 with TRBJ2-1; TRBD2 agrees at 11 bases. Germline-derived CDR1 and CDR2 are MGHDK and SYGVNS. The CDR3 spans 17 residues. Trimming took 3 bases from V and 6 from J; bases not matched to a gene: 10.

This chain uses TRBV6-5 with TRBJ1-1; the D is unclear. The V end lost 7 bases, the J end lost 0 bases, and 9 bases lay between the germline ends. The CDR3 runs to 13 residues. The V gene's germline CDR1 is MNHEY and CDR2 SVGAGI. The CDR3 coding sequence is TGTGCCAGCACCCCAGGACTGAACACTGAAGCTTTCTTT. Its protein is CASTPGLNTEAFF.

The CDR3: CASSQVAAGGPTDTQYF. CDR3 nucleotide sequence: TGTGCCAGCAGCCAAGTGGCGGCGGGAGGGCCCACAGATACGCAGTATTTT. The chain joins TRBV4-2 to TRBJ2-3; 9 nucleotides match TRBD2. J lost 2 bases, V lost 1 base, and 7 bases had no gene match. Germline V gene lookup returns CDR1 LGHNA and CDR2 YNFKEQ. The CDR3 has 17 amino acids.

The rearrangement links TRBV25-1 to TRBJ2-1, with a weak D call TRBD2 (5 bases). Germline V gene lookup returns CDR1 MGHDK and CDR2 SYGVNS. The V end was cut by 5 bases, the J end by 0 bases, with 14 bases between. This CDR3 contains 16 residues. The DNA of the CDR3 is TGTGCCAGCAGTTTACGGGGAGCTAGCTCCTACAATGAGCAGTTCTTC. Translation: CASSLRGASSYNEQFF. Supplemented by reference TRBV25-1 and TRBJ2-1, the full variable domain reads EADIYQTPRYLVIGTGKKITLECSQTMGHDKMYWYQQDPGMELHLIHYSYGVNSTEKGDLSSESTVSRIRTEHFPLTLESARPSHTSQYLCASSLRGASSYNEQFFGPGTRLTVL.

This chain connects TRBV6-6 to TRBJ2-2, with D maybe TRBD2 (6 bases). V gave up 4 bases and J gave up 3 bases, with 9 bases separating them. The CDR3 has 14 residues. Germline V CDR1 and CDR2: MNHNY, SVGAGI (reference sequence). The CDR3 here is CASSLREHTGELFF. CDR3 nucleotide sequence: TGTGCCAGCAGTTTGCGGGAACACACCGGGGAGCTGTTTTTT.

The gene calls are TRBV5-4 and TRBJ2-2; no clear D. Per the germline V gene, CDR1 is SGHNT and CDR2 is YYREEE (reference sequence). V lost 2 bases and J lost 3, with 8 bases in between. The CDR3 contains 14 residues. The CDR3: CASSLGPYTGELFF. CDR3 coding DNA: TGTGCCAGCAGCTTAGGACCATACACCGGGGAGCTGTTTTTT.

The chain employs TRBV11-3 and TRBJ2-2; maybe TRBD2 (6 bases). With 1 base removed from V and 7 bases from J, the gap between germline ends came to 10 bases. The germline gives CDR1 SGHNT, CDR2 YENEEA. The CDR3 extends over 14 amino acids. The CDR3 reads CASSLGLAIGELFF. The CDR3 DNA sequence: TGTGCCAGCAGCTTAGGGCTAGCGATCGGGGAGCTGTTTTTT.

The chain employs TRBV11-2 and TRBJ2-1; 9 bases match TRBD2. Germline CDR1 SGHAT, CDR2 FQNNGV. V shed 6 bases, J shed 3 bases, and the junction held 3 bases outside the gene matches. The CDR3 runs to 14 residues. Written as DNA, the CDR3 is TGTGCCAGCAGGACTAGCGGCTTCTACAATGAGCAGTTCTTC. This translates into CASRTSGFYNEQFF.

Here the CDR3 reads CASSWISGTDNSGANVLTF. The DNA of the CDR3 is TGTGCCAGCAGCTGGATATCCGGGACGGATAACTCTGGGGCCAACGTCCTGACTTTC. This chain uses TRBV5-8 with TRBJ2-6; perhaps D is TRBD1 or TRBD2 (5 bases each). The V gene's germline CDR1 is SGHTS and CDR2 YDEGEE. The germline V and J ends were trimmed by 3 bases and 0 bases, with 19 bases remaining between them. The CDR3 consists of 19 residues. The full variable domain, its missing parts supplied by reference TRBV5-8 and TRBJ2-6, is EAGVTQSPTHLIKTRGQQATLRCSPISGHTSVYWYQQALGLGLQFLLWYDEGEERNRGNFPPRFSGRQFPNYSSELNVNALELEDSALYLCASSWISGTDNSGANVLTFGAGSRLTVL.

The chain joins TRBV7-3 to TRBJ2-3, with TRBD1 matching over 9 bases. V shed 1 base, J shed 1 base, and the junction held 6 bases outside the gene matches. CDR1 and CDR2 from the germline V gene are SGHTA and FQGTGA. The CDR3 is 17 residues long. The CDR3 DNA follows: TGTGCCAGCAGCTTAAAAGGGACAGGGTTACGCACAGATACGCAGTATTTT. The encoded protein is CASSLKGTGLRTDTQYF.

This clone was picked up a small number of times. The gene calls are TRBV6-4 and TRBJ1-2; TRBD1 agrees at 9 bases. This CDR3 comprises 14 residues. J was trimmed by 4 bases and V by 8 bases; bases with no gene match: 8. Germline V gene data show CDR1 as MRHNA and CDR2 as SNTAGT. CDR3 protein: CASSLTGGGYGYTF. CDR3 nucleotides: TGTGCCAGCTCATTGACAGGGGGTGGCTATGGCTACACCTTC.

The chain is built from TRBV28 and TRBJ1-1; D call uncertain. The CDR3 length is 13 residues. V gave up 7 bases and J gave up 1 base, with 10 bases separating them. Germline-derived CDR1 and CDR2 are MDHEN and SYDVKM. CDR3 loop: CASTRLENTEAFF. CDR3 coding DNA: TGTGCCAGCACCAGGTTGGAGAACACTGAAGCTTTCTTT.

J is TRBJ2-7 and V is TRBV4-3, with 12 bases fitting TRBD1. Germline-derived CDR1 and CDR2 are LGHNA and YSLEER. V lost 2 bases and J lost 4; bases outside the gene matches: 6. The CDR3 is 16 residues long. CDR3 amino acids: CASSQHRDRGLYEQYF. The CDR3 coding sequence is TGCGCCAGCAGCCAACACCGGGACAGGGGGCTGTACGAGCAGTACTTC.

The chain uses TRBV6-1 and TRBJ1-2, with TRBD1 matching over 10 bases. Germline trimming cut 0 bases from V and 4 bases from J; bases unmatched to any gene: 2. The CDR3 consists of 15 residues. Per germline, CDR1 MNHNS and CDR2 SASEGT. The CDR3: CASSEARTGGYGYTF. CDR3 bases: TGTGCCAGCAGTGAAGCCCGGACAGGGGGCTATGGCTACACCTTC.

The V and J genes are TRBV6-5 and TRBJ2-7; 9 bases fit TRBD1. This CDR3 spans 14 amino acids. V was pared by 0 bases and J by 5 bases, with 2 bases of the junction left unmatched. The germline CDR1 and CDR2 sequences are MNHEY and SVGAGI. CDR3 sequence: CASSYSTGGDEQYF. CDR3 bases: TGTGCCAGCAGTTACTCTACAGGGGGCGACGAGCAGTACTTC.